Listed below are T cell receptor beta chains from one sample, sequenced in a study of cytomegalovirus exposure and HLA in healthy donors. Using immunoSEQ multiplex PCR, the repertoire was profiled, and TCRdb retains in-frame clones only, with some absent. There are tens of thousands of clones in the sample; about three quarters occur only once, and roughly 12% lies in the top ten. Sample: PBMCs. The receptors shown here come from a woman aged 35 to 49 in good health and CMV-seropositive. Both conserved end residues are part of each CDR3.

CDR3 length	V gene	J gene	CDR3 protein
13	TRBV5-1	TRBJ1-1	CASSAVTGAEAFF
15	TRBV11-3	TRBJ1-1	CASSAGQGEFTEAFF
16	TRBV9	TRBJ2-2	CASSVEVRADTGELFF
14	TRBV5-4	TRBJ1-1	CASKTDRGSTEAFF
16	TRBV6-5	TRBJ1-2	CASSYQGQGLFYGYTF
19	TRBV7-6	TRBJ2-3	CASSGSGGSSGGVADTQYF
12	TRBV30	TRBJ1-2	CAWSSRDSGYTF
12	TRBV27	TRBJ2-5	CASSLPPGPSYF
14	TRBV7-9	TRBJ2-2	CASRAGQGEGELFF
14	TRBV5-1	TRBJ2-3	CASSFGGFTDTQYF
21	TRBV10-2	TRBJ1-3	CASSDGLYGTDPLGAGNTIYF